The 23 T cell receptor beta chains presented below share a single source sample, sequenced in a study of blood T cell repertoires in COVID-19. TCRdb's table, derived via immunoSEQ multiplex PCR, lists solely in-frame clones and lacks some. The sample holds roughly 330,000 clones; 85% to 90% are singletons and the top ten take 8.5% to 12%. Sequencing input: PBMCs or T cells enriched from blood (not recorded which). All receptors come from a woman in her late teens or twenties who had recovered from COVID-19.

The rearrangement joins TRBV6-5 to TRBJ1-2, with a possible D match to TRBD1 (5 bases). Trimming removed 3 bases from V and 3 bases from J, with 11 bases in between. This CDR3 has 14 amino acids. Germline V gives CDR1 MNHEY, CDR2 SVGAGI. The chain's CDR3 is CASSYKGSYYGYTF. DNA of the CDR3: TGTGCCAGCAGTTATAAGGGGTCGTACTATGGCTACACCTTC.

J is TRBJ1-3 and V is TRBV4-2; a weak D match, TRBD1 (6 bases). Germline V CDR1 and CDR2: LGHNA, YNFKEQ. The CDR3 is 15 residues long. The V gene lost 4 bases and the J gene lost 8 bases, with 18 bases spanning the gap. As DNA, the CDR3 is TGTGCCAGCAGCCCAGAGACAGGAGCGATATACACCATATATTTT. It specifies CASSPETGAIYTIYF.

The chain is built from TRBV11-3 and TRBJ2-3; 12 bases match TRBD2. This CDR3 is 16 amino acids long. Losses at the gene ends were 6 bases for V and 5 bases for J; bases not matched to a gene: 9. The germline V gene encodes CDR1 SGHNT and CDR2 YENEEA. The CDR3 bases are TGTGCCAGCAGTCACCCTAGCGGGAGGGGGCAAGATACGCAGTATTTT. Translation gives CASSHPSGRGQDTQYF.

The chain couples TRBV15 to TRBJ1-2, with no clear D. This CDR3 is built from 16 residues. The germline V gene encodes CDR1 LNHNV and CDR2 YYDKDF (reference sequence). V gave up 3 bases and J gave up 6 bases, with 20 bases separating them. The CDR3 is CATSRTPYRGPDGYTF. DNA for the CDR3: TGTGCCACCAGCAGGACCCCCTATAGAGGGCCGGATGGCTACACCTTC.

The sample holds a few counts of this clone. The chain links TRBV5-1 to TRBJ1-1; D is ambiguous. This CDR3 spans 13 amino acids. V dropped 4 bases and J dropped 2 bases, with 9 bases sitting between them. CDR1 is SGHRS, CDR2 YFSETQ, per germline. The CDR3 sequence: CASSQPSNTEAFF. The CDR3, as DNA: TGCGCCAGCAGCCAACCAAGCAACACTGAAGCTTTCTTT.

The chain combines TRBV19 with TRBJ1-2; 7 positions agree with TRBD1. Germline values: CDR1 LNHDA, CDR2 SQIVND (reference sequence). The ends lost 4 bases at V and 8 bases at J; junction bases unmatched: 7. The CDR3 runs 13 residues. The CDR3 region has the DNA TGTGCCAGTAGTACAACAGGGGTGGGCGGCTACACCTTC. As protein: CASSTTGVGGYTF.

This clone came up once. J is TRBJ1-4 and V is TRBV18, with D perhaps TRBD1 (5 bases). V lost 5 bases, J lost 4 bases, and 14 bases lay in between. In germline, CDR1 is KGHSH, CDR2 LQKENI. The CDR3 consists of 15 residues. This chain's CDR3 is CASSSPGLFNEKLFF. The CDR3 nucleotides read TGTGCCAGCTCAAGTCCAGGGCTTTTTAATGAAAAACTGTTTTTT. Full variable domain (rest looked up from reference TRBV18 and TRBJ1-4): NAGVMQNPRHLVRRRGQEARLRCSPMKGHSHVYWYRQLPEEGLKFMVYLQKENIIDESGMPKERFSAEFPKEGPSILRIQQVVRGDSAAYFCASSSPGLFNEKLFFGSGTQLSVL.

The chain joins TRBV14 to TRBJ1-6; a weak D match, TRBD1 (5 bases). This CDR3 has 21 residues. CDR1 and CDR2 (germline): SGHDN, FVKESK. The germline V and J ends were trimmed by 0 bases and 0 bases, with 21 bases remaining between them. The CDR3 DNA follows: TGTGCCAGCAGCCAAGACGACAGCCGTTCCTACCCTAGCTCCTATAATTCACCCCTCCACTTT. This sequence encodes CASSQDDSRSYPSSYNSPLHF.

The rearrangement joins TRBV3-1 (or the pseudogene TRBV3-2) to TRBJ1-1; 7 bases align to TRBD1. The J segment lost 1 base and the V segment lost 6 bases, leaving 5 bases of the junction unmatched. Germline-derived CDR1 and CDR2 are LGHDT and YNNKEL (reference sequence). This CDR3 has 14 amino acids. In nucleotides, the CDR3 is TGTGCCAGCAGGGAGGGACAGCCGAACACTGAAGCTTTCTTT. Protein sequence: CASREGQPNTEAFF.

This clone was observed a single time. In DNA form, the CDR3 reads TGTGCCAGCAGCTTAGCCCCAAACACCGGGGAGCTGTTTTTT. Amino acids: CASSLAPNTGELFF. The chain is built from TRBV7-9 and TRBJ2-2; D not resolved. The CDR3 spans 14 residues. The germline V gene has CDR1 SEHNR and CDR2 FQNEAQ (reference sequence). Trimming removed 0 bases from V and 2 bases from J, with 4 bases in between.

This chain uses TRBV5-1 with TRBJ1-2; D remains unclear. Germline CDR1 reads SGHRS; CDR2 reads YFSETQ. Trimming left V 2 bases short and J 6 bases short, with 11 bases between. There are 13 residues in the CDR3. CDR3 coding DNA: TGCGCCAGCAGCTTCGGGGTCGGGGATGGCTACACCTTC. Protein sequence: CASSFGVGDGYTF.

The chain combines TRBV29-1 with TRBJ1-1; a possible D gene is TRBD1 (6 bases). Trimming took off 5 bases at V and 2 bases at J, with 12 bases between the two ends. Germline CDR1 SQVTM, CDR2 ANQGSEA. The CDR3 length is 13 residues. The CDR3 region is CSVTGTLNTEAFF. The CDR3 nucleotides are TGCAGCGTTACAGGGACCTTAAACACTGAAGCTTTCTTT.

The J gene is TRBJ1-2, the V gene TRBV19; D is unclear. V was shortened by 5 bases and J by 4 bases, with 17 bases between the two germline ends. CDR3 length: 15 residues. The germline V gene has CDR1 LNHDA and CDR2 SQIVND (reference sequence). CDR3 region: CASSDRAGGIYGYTF. As DNA, the CDR3 is TGTGCCAGTAGTGATAGGGCAGGAGGAATCTATGGCTACACCTTC.

This clone showed up just a few times. The chain recombines TRBV4-2 with TRBJ1-5, with 8 bases lining up with TRBD1. Germline trimming cut 1 base from V and 6 bases from J; bases unmatched to any gene: 5. The CDR3 covers 15 residues. Germline lookup yields CDR1 LGHNA and CDR2 YNFKEQ. The CDR3, as DNA: TGTGCCAGCAGCCAAGCACAGGGGGATGTTCAGCCCCAGCATTTT. It codes for CASSQAQGDVQPQHF.

The J gene is TRBJ1-6, the V gene TRBV18, with TRBD1 matching 7 bases. In germline, CDR1 is KGHSH, CDR2 LQKENI. Trimming took 8 bases from V and 8 from J; bases not matched to a gene: 15. The CDR3 sequence is 16 residues long. CDR3 coding DNA: TGTGCCAGCACACAGGGGCCCCCCGCCCTAGATTCACCCCTCCACTTT. Translating gives CASTQGPPALDSPLHF.

J is TRBJ2-3 and V is TRBV6-5, with D possibly being TRBD1 (5 bases). Germline V gene sequence: CDR1 MNHEY, CDR2 SVGAGI. V shed 2 bases and J shed 4 bases, with 7 bases lying between them. This CDR3 is 13 amino acids long. The CDR3 sequence is CASSYRGADTQYF. Written as DNA, the CDR3 is TGTGCCAGCAGTTACAGGGGCGCAGATACGCAGTATTTT.

The V gene is TRBV11-2, the J gene TRBJ2-1, with D possibly being TRBD2 (5 bases). Germline V gene lookup returns CDR1 SGHAT and CDR2 FQNNGV. The CDR3 length is 13 residues. The V and J ends lost 0 bases and 10 bases respectively, with 10 bases between them. The CDR3, as DNA: TGTGCCAGCAGCTTAGATTTACCGGGAGAGCAGTTCTTC. It codes for CASSLDLPGEQFF.

The chain joins TRBV7-3 to TRBJ2-6, with D maybe TRBD1 (6 bases). Germline values: CDR1 SGHTA, CDR2 FQGTGA. V was clipped by 4 bases and J by 0 bases, with 16 bases between them. This CDR3 contains 18 residues. CDR3 in amino acids: CASSSQGTSYSGANVLTF. Written as DNA, the CDR3 is TGTGCCAGCAGCTCACAAGGGACATCTTACTCTGGGGCCAACGTCCTGACTTTC.

The gene calls are TRBV3-1 (or the pseudogene TRBV3-2) and TRBJ1-1; D gene unclear. The CDR3 is 13 residues long. Per germline, CDR1 LGHDT and CDR2 YNNKEL (reference sequence). The V end lost 0 bases, the J end lost 7 bases, and 9 bases lay between the germline ends. CDR3 sequence (DNA): TGTGCCAGCAGCCAAGAGGCACGGGGTGAAGCTTTCTTT. Translating gives CASSQEARGEAFF.

This clone was counted once. Germline and junction disagree at one end, which may indicate a read error. The rearrangement links TRBV5-1 to TRBJ2-7; the match to TRBD1 covers 10 bases. This CDR3 comprises 15 residues. In germline, CDR1 is SGHRS, CDR2 YFSETQ. CDR3 DNA sequence: TGCGCCAGCAGCTTGTACGGACAGGGGGGAGTACGTATGTGCTTC. Its protein is CASSLYGQGGVRMCF.

The count of this clone is one. V gene TRBV19 combines with J gene TRBJ2-7; no definite D call. The length of the CDR3 is 14 residues. Germline-derived CDR1 and CDR2 are LNHDA and SQIVND (reference sequence). Trimming removed 3 bases from V and 4 bases from J, with 13 bases in between. This CDR3 is CASSIYPRGYEQYF. The CDR3 DNA is TGTGCCAGTAGTATCTACCCTCGAGGATACGAGCAGTACTTC.

This clone was counted a single time. CDR3 sequence: CASIGPGSSYNEQFF. Written as DNA, the CDR3 is TGTGCCAGCATAGGTCCGGGGAGCTCCTACAATGAGCAGTTCTTC. The chain employs TRBV28 and TRBJ2-1; D is possibly TRBD2 (5 bases). The length of the CDR3 is 15 residues. Germline-derived CDR1 and CDR2 are MDHEN and SYDVKM. The V end lost 7 bases, the J end lost 0 bases, and 13 bases lay between the germline ends.

This clone was observed a few times. The chain employs TRBV4-1 and TRBJ2-2; D perhaps matches TRBD2 (7 bases). Deletions cut 8 bases from V and 0 bases from J, with 13 bases between. Looked up from germline, CDR1 is MGHRA and CDR2 is YSYEKL. The CDR3 totals 15 residues. The CDR3 region is CASSPGGPNTGELFF. The CDR3 DNA sequence: TGCGCCAGCTCACCGGGGGGCCCGAACACCGGGGAGCTGTTTTTT.